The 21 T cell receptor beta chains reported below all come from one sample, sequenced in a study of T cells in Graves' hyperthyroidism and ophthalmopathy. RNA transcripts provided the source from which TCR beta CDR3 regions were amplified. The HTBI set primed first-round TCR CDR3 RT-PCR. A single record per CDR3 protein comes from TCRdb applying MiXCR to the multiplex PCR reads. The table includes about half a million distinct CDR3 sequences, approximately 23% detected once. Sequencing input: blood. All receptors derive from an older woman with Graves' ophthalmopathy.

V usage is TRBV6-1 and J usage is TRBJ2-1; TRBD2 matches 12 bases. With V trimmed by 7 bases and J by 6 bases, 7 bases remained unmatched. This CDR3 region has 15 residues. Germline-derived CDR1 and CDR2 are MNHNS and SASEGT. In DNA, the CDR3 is TGTGCCAGCACCCCTGCGGGACTAGCGGGCAATGAGCAGTTCTTC. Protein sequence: CASTPAGLAGNEQFF.

In DNA, the CDR3 is TGCAGTGCTAGAGATTCGGGGTACACTGAAGCTTTCTTT. Residues: CSARDSGYTEAFF. The chain combines TRBV20-1 with TRBJ1-1; D is unclear. CDR1 is DFQATT, CDR2 SNEGSKA, per germline (reference sequence). The CDR3 sequence is 13 residues long. The V end lost 0 bases, the J end lost 3 bases, and 8 bases lay between the germline ends.

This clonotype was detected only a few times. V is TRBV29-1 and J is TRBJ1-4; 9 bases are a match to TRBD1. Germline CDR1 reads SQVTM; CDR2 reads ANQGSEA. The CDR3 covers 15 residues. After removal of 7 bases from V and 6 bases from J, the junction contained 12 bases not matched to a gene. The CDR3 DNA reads TGCAGCGGGAGGGGACAGGGCTTCGGGGATGAAAAACTGTTTTTT. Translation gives CSGRGQGFGDEKLFF.

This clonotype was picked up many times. CDR3 region: CASRVLGYGYTF. CDR3 bases: TGTGCCAGCAGGGTCTTGGGTTATGGCTACACCTTC. The chain links TRBV7-2 to TRBJ1-2, with unresolved D. The CDR3 sequence is 12 residues long. In germline, CDR1 is SGHTA, CDR2 FQGNSA. Trimming stripped 6 bases from V and 5 bases from J, with 10 bases between.

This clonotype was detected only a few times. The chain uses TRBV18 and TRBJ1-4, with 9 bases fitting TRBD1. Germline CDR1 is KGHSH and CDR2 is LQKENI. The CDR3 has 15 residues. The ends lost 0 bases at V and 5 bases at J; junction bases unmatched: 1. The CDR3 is CASSPPGTGNEKLFF. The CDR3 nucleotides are TGTGCCAGCTCACCACCCGGGACAGGGAATGAAAAACTGTTTTTT.

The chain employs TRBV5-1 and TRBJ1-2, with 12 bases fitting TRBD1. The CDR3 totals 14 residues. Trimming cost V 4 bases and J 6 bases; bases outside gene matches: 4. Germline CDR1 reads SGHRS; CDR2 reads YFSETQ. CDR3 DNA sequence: TGCGCCAGCAGCGGGACAGGGGGCCTTGATGGCTACACCTTC. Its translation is CASSGTGGLDGYTF.

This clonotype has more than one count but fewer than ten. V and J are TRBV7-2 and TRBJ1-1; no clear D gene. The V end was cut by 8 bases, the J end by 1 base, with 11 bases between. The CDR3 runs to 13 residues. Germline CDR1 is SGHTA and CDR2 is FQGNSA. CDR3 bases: TGTGCCAGCCTAAAAAGTGGGAACACTGAAGCTTTCTTT. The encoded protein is CASLKSGNTEAFF.

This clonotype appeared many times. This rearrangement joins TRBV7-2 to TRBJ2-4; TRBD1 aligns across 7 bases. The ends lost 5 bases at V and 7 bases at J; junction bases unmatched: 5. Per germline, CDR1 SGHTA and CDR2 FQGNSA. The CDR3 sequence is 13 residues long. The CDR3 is CASSGTARNIQYF. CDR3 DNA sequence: TGTGCCAGCAGCGGGACAGCCAGGAACATTCAGTACTTC.

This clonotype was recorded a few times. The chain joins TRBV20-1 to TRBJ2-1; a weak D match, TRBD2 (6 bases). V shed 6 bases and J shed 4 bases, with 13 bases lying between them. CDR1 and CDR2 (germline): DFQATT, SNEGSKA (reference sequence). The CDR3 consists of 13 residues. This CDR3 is CSADPGLYNEQFF. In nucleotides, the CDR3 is TGCAGTGCCGACCCGGGACTTTACAATGAGCAGTTCTTC.

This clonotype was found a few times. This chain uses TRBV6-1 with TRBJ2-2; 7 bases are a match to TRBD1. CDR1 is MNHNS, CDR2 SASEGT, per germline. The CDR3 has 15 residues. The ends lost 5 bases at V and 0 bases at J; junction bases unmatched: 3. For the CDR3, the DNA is TGTGCCAGCAGTAGGGGACAGTCGAACACCGGGGAGCTGTTTTTT. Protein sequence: CASSRGQSNTGELFF.

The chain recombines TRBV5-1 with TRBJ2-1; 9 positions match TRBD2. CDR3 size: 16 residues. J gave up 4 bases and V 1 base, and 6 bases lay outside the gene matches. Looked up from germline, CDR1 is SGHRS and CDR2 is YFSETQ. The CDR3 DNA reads TGCGCCAGCAGCTTGCAAACTAGCGGGTCATACAATGAGCAGTTCTTC. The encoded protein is CASSLQTSGSYNEQFF.

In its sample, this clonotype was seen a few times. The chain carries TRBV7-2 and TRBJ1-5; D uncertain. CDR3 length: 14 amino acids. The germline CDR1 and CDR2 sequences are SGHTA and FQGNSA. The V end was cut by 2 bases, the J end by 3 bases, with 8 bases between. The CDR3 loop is CASSLFPTNQPQHF. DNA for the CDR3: TGTGCCAGCAGCTTATTTCCCACCAATCAGCCCCAGCATTTT. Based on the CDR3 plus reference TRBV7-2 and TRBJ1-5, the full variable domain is GAGVSQSPSNKVTEKGKDVELRCDPISGHTALYWYRQSLGQGLEFLIYFQGNSAPDKSGLPSDRFSAERTGGSVSTLTIQRTQQEDSAVYLCASSLFPTNQPQHFGDGTRLSIL.

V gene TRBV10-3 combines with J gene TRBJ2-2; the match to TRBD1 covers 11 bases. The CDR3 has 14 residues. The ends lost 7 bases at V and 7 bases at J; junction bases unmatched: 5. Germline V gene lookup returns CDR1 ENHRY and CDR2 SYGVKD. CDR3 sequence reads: CAITRTGGVGELFF. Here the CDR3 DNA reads TGTGCCATCACCCGGACAGGGGGCGTCGGGGAGCTGTTTTTT.

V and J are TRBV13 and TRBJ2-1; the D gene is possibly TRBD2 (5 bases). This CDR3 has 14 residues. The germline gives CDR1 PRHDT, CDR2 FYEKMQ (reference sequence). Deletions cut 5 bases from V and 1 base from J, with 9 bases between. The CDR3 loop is CASSPPGSYNEQFF. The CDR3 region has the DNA TGTGCCAGCAGCCCCCCGGGGTCCTACAATGAGCAGTTCTTC.

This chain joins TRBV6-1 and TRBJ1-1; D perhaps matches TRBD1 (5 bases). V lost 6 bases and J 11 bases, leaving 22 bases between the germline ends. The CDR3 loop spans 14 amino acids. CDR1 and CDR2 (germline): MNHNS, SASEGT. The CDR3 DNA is TGTGCCAGCAGGTTGGCAGGGTCCAAAAGCTGGGCTTTCTTT. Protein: CASRLAGSKSWAFF.

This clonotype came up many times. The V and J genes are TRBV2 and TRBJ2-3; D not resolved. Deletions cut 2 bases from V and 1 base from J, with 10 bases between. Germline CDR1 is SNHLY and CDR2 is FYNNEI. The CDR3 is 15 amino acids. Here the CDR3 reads CASSEWGRGTDTQYF. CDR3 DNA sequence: TGTGCCAGCAGTGAATGGGGTAGAGGCACAGATACGCAGTATTTT.

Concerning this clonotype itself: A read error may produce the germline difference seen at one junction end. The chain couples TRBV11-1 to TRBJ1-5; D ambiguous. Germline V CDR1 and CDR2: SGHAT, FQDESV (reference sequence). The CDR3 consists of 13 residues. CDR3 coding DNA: TGTGCCAGCAGCTTAGCCCGCAATCGGCCCCAGCATTTT. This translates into CASSLARNRPQHF.

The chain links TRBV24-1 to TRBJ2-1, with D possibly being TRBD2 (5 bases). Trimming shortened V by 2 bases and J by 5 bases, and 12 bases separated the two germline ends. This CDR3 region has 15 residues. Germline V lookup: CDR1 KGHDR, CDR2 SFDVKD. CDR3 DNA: TGTGCCACCAGTGATTCACGGACCGGGAACAATGAGCAGTTCTTC. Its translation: CATSDSRTGNNEQFF.

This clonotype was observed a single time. The CDR3, as DNA: TGCAGCGTTGAAAAAAGCGACGGTGGGGCCAACGTCCTGACTTTC. Translating it yields CSVEKSDGGANVLTF. The chain is built from TRBV29-1 and TRBJ2-6, with D hard to call. Between the trimmed V and J ends, which lost 2 bases and 3 bases, there was a span of 11 bases. The CDR3 has 15 amino acids. Germline loops: CDR1 SQVTM, CDR2 ANQGSEA.

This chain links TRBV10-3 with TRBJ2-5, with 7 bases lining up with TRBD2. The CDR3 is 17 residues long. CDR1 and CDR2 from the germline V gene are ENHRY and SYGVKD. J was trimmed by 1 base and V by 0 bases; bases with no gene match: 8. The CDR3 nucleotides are TGTGCCATCAGTGAGTCGGGAAGCGGGGCTTTCCAAGAGACCCAGTACTTC. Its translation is CAISESGSGAFQETQYF.

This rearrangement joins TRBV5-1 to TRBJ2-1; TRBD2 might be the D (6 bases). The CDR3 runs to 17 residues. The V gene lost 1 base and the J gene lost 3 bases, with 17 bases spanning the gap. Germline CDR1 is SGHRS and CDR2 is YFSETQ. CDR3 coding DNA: TGCGCCAGCAGCTTGATGGCAGGACTAAACTTCTACAATGAGCAGTTCTTC. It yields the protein CASSLMAGLNFYNEQFF.